Reported below is one T cell receptor (beta chain). The data were produced by immunoSEQ multiplex PCR, yet TCRdb's version contains in-frame clones alone and is incomplete. In the table there are around 81,000 clones, roughly 90% of which are singletons. Trimming took 8 bases from V and 1 from J; bases not matched to a gene: 9. This CDR3 contains 15 residues. Germline lookup yields CDR1 MDHEN and CDR2 SYDVKM. This record comes from a study of T cell changes during pregnancy in multiple sclerosis. This chain uses TRBV28 with TRBJ1-1, with 8 positions matching TRBD1. Specimen: peripheral blood, collected after pregnancy. The clonotype was recovered from a female donor in good health, enrolled as a control in a pregnancy study. CDR3 residues: CASRSDRAGNTEAFF. CDR3 nucleotide sequence: TGTGCCAGCCGTTCGGACAGGGCCGGGAACACTGAAGCTTTCTTT.